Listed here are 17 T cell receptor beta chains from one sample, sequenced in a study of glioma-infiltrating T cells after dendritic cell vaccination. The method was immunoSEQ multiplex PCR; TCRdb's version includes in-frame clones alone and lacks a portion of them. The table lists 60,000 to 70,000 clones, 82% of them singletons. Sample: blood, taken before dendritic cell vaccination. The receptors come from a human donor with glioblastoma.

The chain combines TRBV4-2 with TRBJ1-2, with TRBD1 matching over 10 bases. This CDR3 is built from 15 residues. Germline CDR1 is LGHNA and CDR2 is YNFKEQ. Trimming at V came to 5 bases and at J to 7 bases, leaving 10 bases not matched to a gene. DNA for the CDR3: TGTGCCAGCAGCGCACCCCGGGACAGGGGAAGTGGCTACACCTTC. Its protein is CASSAPRDRGSGYTF.

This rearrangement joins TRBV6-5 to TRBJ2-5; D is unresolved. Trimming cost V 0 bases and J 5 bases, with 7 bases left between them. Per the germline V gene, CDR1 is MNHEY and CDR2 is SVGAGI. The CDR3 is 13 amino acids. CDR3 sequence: CASSYSNRETQYF. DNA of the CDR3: TGTGCCAGCAGTTACTCGAATCGGGAGACCCAGTACTTC.

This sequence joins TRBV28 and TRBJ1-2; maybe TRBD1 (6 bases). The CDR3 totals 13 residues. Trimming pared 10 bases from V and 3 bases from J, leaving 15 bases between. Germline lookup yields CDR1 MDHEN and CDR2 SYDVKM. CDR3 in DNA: TGTGCCACCCTAGGGCAGGGGTACTATGGCTACACCTTC. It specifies CATLGQGYYGYTF.

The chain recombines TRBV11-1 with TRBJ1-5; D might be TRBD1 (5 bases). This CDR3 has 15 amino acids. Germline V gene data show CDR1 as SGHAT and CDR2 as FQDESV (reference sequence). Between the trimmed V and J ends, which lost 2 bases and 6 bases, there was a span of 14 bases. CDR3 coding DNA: TGTGCCAGCAGCTTATCCCAGGGCGTAGGTCAGCCCCAGCATTTT. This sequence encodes CASSLSQGVGQPQHF.

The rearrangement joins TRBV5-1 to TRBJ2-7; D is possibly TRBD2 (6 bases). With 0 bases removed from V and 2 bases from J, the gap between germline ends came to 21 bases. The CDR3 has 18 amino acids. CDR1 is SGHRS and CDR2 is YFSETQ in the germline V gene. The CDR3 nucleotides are TGCGCCAGCAGCTTGGCCGGAGGAGGGCAGTCAACCCCCTACGAGCAGTACTTC. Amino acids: CASSLAGGGQSTPYEQYF.

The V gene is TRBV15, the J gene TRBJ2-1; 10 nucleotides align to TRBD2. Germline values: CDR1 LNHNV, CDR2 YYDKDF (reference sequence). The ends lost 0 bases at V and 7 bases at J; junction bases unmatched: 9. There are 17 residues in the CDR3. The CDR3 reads CATSRDTGGTSVNEQFF. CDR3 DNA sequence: TGTGCCACCAGCAGAGATACGGGGGGGACTAGCGTTAATGAGCAGTTCTTC.

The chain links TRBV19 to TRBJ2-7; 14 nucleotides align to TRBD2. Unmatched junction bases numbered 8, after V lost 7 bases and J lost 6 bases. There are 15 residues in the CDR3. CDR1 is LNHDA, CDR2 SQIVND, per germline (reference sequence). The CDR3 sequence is CASTGTSGGYSEQYF. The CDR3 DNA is TGTGCCAGTACCGGGACTAGCGGGGGATACAGCGAGCAGTACTTC.

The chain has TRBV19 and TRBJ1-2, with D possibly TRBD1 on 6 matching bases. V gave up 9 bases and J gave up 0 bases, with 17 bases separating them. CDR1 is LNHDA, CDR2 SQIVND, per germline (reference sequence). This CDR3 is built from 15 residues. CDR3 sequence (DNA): TGTGCCAGCGAAGACAGGTTACGTGCTAACTATGGCTACACCTTC. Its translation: CASEDRLRANYGYTF.

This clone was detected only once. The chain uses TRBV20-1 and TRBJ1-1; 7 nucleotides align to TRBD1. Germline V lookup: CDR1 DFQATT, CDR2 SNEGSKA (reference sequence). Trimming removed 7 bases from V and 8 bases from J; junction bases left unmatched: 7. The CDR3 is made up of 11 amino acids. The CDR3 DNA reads TGCAGTGAATACAGGGGTGGGGAAGCTTTCTTT. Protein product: CSEYRGGEAFF.

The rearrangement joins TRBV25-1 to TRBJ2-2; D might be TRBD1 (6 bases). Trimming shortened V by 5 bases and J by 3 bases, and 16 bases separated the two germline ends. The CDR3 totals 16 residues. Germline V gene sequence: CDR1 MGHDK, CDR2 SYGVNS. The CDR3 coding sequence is TGTGCCAGCAGTACCTCGCAGGGGACCGACACCGGGGAGCTGTTTTTT. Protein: CASSTSQGTDTGELFF. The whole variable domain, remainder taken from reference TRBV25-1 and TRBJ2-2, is EADIYQTPRYLVIGTGKKITLECSQTMGHDKMYWYQQDPGMELHLIHYSYGVNSTEKGDLSSESTVSRIRTEHFPLTLESARPSHTSQYLCASSTSQGTDTGELFFGEGSRLTVL.

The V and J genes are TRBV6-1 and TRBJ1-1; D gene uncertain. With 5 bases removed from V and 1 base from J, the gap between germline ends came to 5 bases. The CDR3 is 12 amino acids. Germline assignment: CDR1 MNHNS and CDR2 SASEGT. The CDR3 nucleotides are TGTGCCAGCAGTACTTGGAACACTGAAGCTTTCTTT. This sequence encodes CASSTWNTEAFF.

CDR3: CASSFRVNEQFF. CDR3 nucleotides: TGCGCCAGCAGCTTCAGGGTAAATGAGCAGTTCTTC. The V and J genes are TRBV5-1 and TRBJ2-1; D perhaps matches TRBD1 (5 bases). The CDR3 extends over 12 amino acids. Germline V gives CDR1 SGHRS, CDR2 YFSETQ. Deletions cut 2 bases from V and 7 bases from J, with 7 bases between.

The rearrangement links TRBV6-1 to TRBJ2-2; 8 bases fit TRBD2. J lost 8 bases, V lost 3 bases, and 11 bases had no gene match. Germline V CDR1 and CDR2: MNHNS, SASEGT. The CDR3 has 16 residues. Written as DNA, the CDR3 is TGTGCCAGCAGTGAGGCGGGGGGCCTCATTGGGGGGGAGCTGTTTTTT. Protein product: CASSEAGGLIGGELFF.

CDR3 protein: CASNRDSRLYSNQPQHF. CDR3 DNA: TGTGCCAGTAACCGGGACAGTCGACTATATAGCAATCAGCCCCAGCATTTT. This chain links TRBV6-4 with TRBJ1-5, with 7 bases aligning to TRBD1. Trimming cost V 9 bases and J 0 bases; bases outside gene matches: 14. CDR1 and CDR2 from the germline V gene are MRHNA and SNTAGT. The CDR3 is 17 residues long.

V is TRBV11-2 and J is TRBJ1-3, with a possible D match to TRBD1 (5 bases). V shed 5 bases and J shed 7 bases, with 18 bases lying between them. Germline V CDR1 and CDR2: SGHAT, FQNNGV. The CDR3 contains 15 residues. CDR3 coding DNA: TGTGCCAGCAGCCCCGGGGCGAGGGAGGATAACACCATATATTTT. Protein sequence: CASSPGAREDNTIYF. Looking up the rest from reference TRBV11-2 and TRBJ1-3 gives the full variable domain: EAGVAQSPRYKIIEKRQSVAFWCNPISGHATLYWYQQILGQGPKLLIQFQNNGVVDDSQLPKDRFSAERLKGVDSTLKIQPAKLEDSAVYLCASSPGAREDNTIYFGEGSWLTVV.

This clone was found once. The CDR3 DNA is TGTGCCATCTCGGGACAGACCTTTAATCTTCCCTACGAGCAGTACTTC. Amino acid sequence: CAISGQTFNLPYEQYF. This chain links TRBV10-3 with TRBJ2-7; 7 bases line up with TRBD1. CDR1 and CDR2 (germline): ENHRY, SYGVKD. CDR3 length: 16 residues. The trim removed 8 bases at V and 2 bases at J, leaving 15 bases unmatched.

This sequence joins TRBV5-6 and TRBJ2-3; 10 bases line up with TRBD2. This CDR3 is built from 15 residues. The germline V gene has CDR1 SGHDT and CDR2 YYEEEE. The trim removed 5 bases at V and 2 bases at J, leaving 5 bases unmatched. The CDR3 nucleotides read TGTGCCAGCAGAGTTCTAGCGGGGGTCACAGATACGCAGTATTTT. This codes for CASRVLAGVTDTQYF. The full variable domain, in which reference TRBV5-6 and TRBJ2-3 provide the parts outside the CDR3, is DAGVTQSPTHLIKTRGQQVTLRCSPKSGHDTVSWYQQALGQGPQFIFQYYEEEERQRGNFPDRFSGHQFPNYSSELNVNALLLGDSALYLCASRVLAGVTDTQYFGPGTRLTVL.